This T cell receptor (beta chain) was captured in a study of CD8 T cells in Susac syndrome (dated by TCRdb to between 2018 and 2021). Some background on the complete study: The study used repertoire sequencing to test whether antigen drove CD8+ T cell activation and differentiation in Susac syndrome. Here is what the overall study found, with its caveats: The TCR sequencing and HLA analysis was acknowledged to have included a relatively small number of individuals.

RNA was extracted using the RNeasy kit, and about 0.45 to 1 ug of the RNA was reverse transcribed with random hexamers. The immunoSEQ multiplex PCR assay, which covers 54 Vbeta and 13 Jbeta segments, was used to amplify TCR beta CDR3 regions. To correct PCR amplification bias, a synthetic template baseline was used for both primer optimization and computational correction. Processing in the source paper ran as follows. Reads were annotated to V, D and J genes according to IMGT and were analyzed with immunoSEQ Analyzer, with only productive sequences retained. To calculate clonality, Shannon entropy was normalized by log2 of the number of productive unique sequences and then subtracted from one. For each patient and control, public and private clones were evaluated within the 100 most prevalent clones. Clones were defined as Susac-specific if absent from the healthy and MS cohorts, from over a thousand published viral clones and from other ImmuneACCESS disease sequences. TCRdb trimmed public reads at Q25 via fastp, called clones via MiXCR and kept in-frame beta chains. Rows are combined by CDR3 protein, so each entry shows the most common genes and DNA. The authors' filters were not applied to this entry. Across this sample there are under 150,000 distinct CDR3 sequences, with approximately 94% seen only once. The top ten clones comprise approximately 0.12% of the sample.

With respect to this clonotype: The antigen this receptor binds is unknown. No base quality values were provided; no much bigger clone lies one nucleotide off.

The germline V gene specifies SQVTM as CDR1 and ANQGSEA as CDR2. There are 13 amino acids in the CDR3, from cysteine to phenylalanine inclusive. This entry keeps only the CDR3 DNA: 39 bases, framed from base 1. The germline V end is reduced by 3 bases and the J end by 4 bases; junction bases left unmatched: 2. High-throughput TCR beta sequencing profiled peripheral blood CD8+ and CD4+ T cells from healthy donors, Susac syndrome patients and multiple sclerosis patients. Treatment-naive patients with stable or active relapsing-remitting disease fulfilling revised McDonald criteria were used as multiple sclerosis controls. Bulk CD8+ and CD4+ T cells were purified by magnetic negative isolation, whereas CD8+ TEMRA cells were enriched by FACS. Blood was drawn into EDTA tubes, processed within 24 hours, and PBMCs were isolated by density gradient centrifugation. PBMCs intended for TCR sequencing were frozen in liquid nitrogen and were later thawed in a 37 degrees C water bath. A purity of at least 90% was achieved for sorted or isolated CD4+, CD8+ and CD8+ TEMRA cells.

The sequenced sample was CD4+ T cells from PBMCs. The receptor chain draws on TRBV29-1 and TRBJ1-1, with 10 bases in between that match TRBD1. The origin of this receptor is a human donor with multiple sclerosis. The DNA sequence reads TGCAGCGTTGATGGGACAGGGGCCACTGAAGCTTTCTTT. Its coded protein is CSVDGTGATEAFF.